This passage covers 5 T cell receptor beta chains from one sample sequenced in a study of patients and donors after allogeneic stem cell transplantation. MiXCR, run by TCRdb on the RT-PCR reads, gives a single entry per CDR3 protein. The sample records some 880,000 distinct CDR3 sequences, about a sixth being singletons. Sequenced sample: blood, either unsorted or a sorted T cell fraction (not recorded which). The source of these receptors is a human donor who was either an allogeneic HSCT recipient or a stem cell or donor lymphocyte infusion donor (not recorded which). It is not recorded whose cells these are; they may come from a transplant donor.

The rearrangement joins TRBV20-1 to TRBJ2-1, with 16 nucleotides matching TRBD2. The ends lost 0 bases at V and 7 bases at J; junction bases unmatched: 3. Per germline, CDR1 DFQATT and CDR2 SNEGSKA (reference sequence). This CDR3 comprises 16 residues. The CDR3 protein is CSARDPGLAGGNEQFF. The CDR3 DNA sequence: TGCAGTGCTAGAGACCCGGGACTAGCGGGAGGGAATGAGCAGTTCTTC.

In regard to this clonotype: A read error is possible here, since a much larger clone lies one base away. V gene TRBV7-2 combines with J gene TRBJ1-1; D is possibly TRBD1 (6 bases). The CDR3 is made up of 15 amino acids. V was cut by 8 bases and J by 1 base, with 17 bases left in between. CDR1 and CDR2 (germline): SGHTA, FQGNSA. CDR3 sequence reads: CASGQRAIQNTEAFF. The CDR3 coding sequence is TGTGCCAGCGGACAGAGGGCCATTCAGAACACTGAAGCTTTCTTT.

The gene calls are TRBV7-9 and TRBJ1-1; 9 bases fit TRBD1. CDR1 is SEHNR, CDR2 FQNEAQ, per germline (reference sequence). The J segment lost 10 bases and the V segment lost 5 bases, leaving 8 bases of the junction unmatched. The CDR3 consists of 13 residues. The CDR3 is CASSPQGQGGAFF. The CDR3 coding sequence is TGTGCCAGCAGCCCACAGGGACAGGGTGGAGCTTTCTTT.

The table lists this clonotype with a few counts. This chain joins TRBV27 and TRBJ2-1, with D possibly being TRBD1 (5 bases). This CDR3 region has 12 residues. CDR1 is MNHEY, CDR2 SMNVEV, per germline (reference sequence). Trimming took 6 bases from V and 8 from J, leaving 11 bases between them. The CDR3 DNA reads as TGTGCCAGCAGAGAGACAGTCTATGAGCAGTTCTTC. Protein sequence: CASRETVYEQFF.

The chain has TRBV6-5 and TRBJ1-2; D not resolved. Trimming took off 2 bases at V and 2 bases at J, with 9 bases between the two ends. Per the germline V gene, CDR1 is MNHEY and CDR2 is SVGAGI. The CDR3 covers 14 residues. CDR3 bases: TGTGCCAGCAGTTACCGACACAACAACTATGGCTACACCTTC. Amino acid sequence: CASSYRHNNYGYTF.